These 8 T cell receptor beta chains share one sample of origin, sequenced in a study of CD8+ T cells in alopecia areata. Once RNA had been extracted, it was reverse transcribed into cDNA to act as the sequencing template. Sequenced by immunoSEQ multiplex PCR; TCRdb stores in-frame clones only, minus some. This sample has 200,000 to 300,000 clones, each found more than once. The authors sorted pooled cutaneous lymph node cells using CD4, CD8alpha, NKG2D, NKG2ACE and other markers. The sample was CD4+ T cells sorted from a lymph node. The receptors come from a C3H/HeJ mouse with alopecia areata. The strain's MHC haplotype is H2-k.

Concerning this clone: Gene names refer to mouse genes. The read halts 4 residues ahead of the CDR3 end, with the missing end drawn from the germline J gene. This CDR3 is also generated by other DNA sequences in the sample. The J gene is TRBJ2-5, the V gene TRBV13-2; D may be TRBD1 (6 bases). Germline V gene data show CDR1 as NNHNN and CDR2 as SYGAGS (reference sequence). This CDR3 contains 13 residues. The CDR3 here is CASGGRTEDTQYF. CDR3 bases read: TGTGCCAGCGGTGGTCGGACAGAAGAC.

This clone was observed a handful of times. Gene names and germline refer to mouse. Read coverage stops 4 residues before the CDR3 terminus; the germline J gene supplies the remainder. The chain joins TRBV19 to TRBJ2-7; possible D gene TRBD1, 5 bases. This CDR3 region has 11 residues. The germline V gene has CDR1 FNHDT and CDR2 SITEND (reference sequence). The CDR3 DNA, read in part, is TGTGCCAGCAGTTTCAGGGAT. It codes for CASSFRD. The full CDR3 protein reads CASSFRDEQYF.

Concerning this clone itself: Genes and germline come from the mouse. Read data end 4 residues before the CDR3 end; the end is taken from the germline J gene. Other DNA sequences in the sample encode the same CDR3. The genes are TRBV1 and TRBJ2-5; 8 nucleotides line up with TRBD1. The CDR3 is made up of 13 amino acids. Germline loops: CDR1 NSQYPW, CDR2 LRSPGD (reference sequence). The CDR3 bases that were read are TGCACCTGCAGTGCGCAGGGGGCGGAC. This encodes CTCSAQGAD. The full CDR3 protein is CTCSAQGADTQYF.

A remark on this clone: The germline and genes are mouse ones. The CDR3 spells CASGLGQNSYNSPLYF. The sequenced part of the CDR3 DNA is TGTGCCAGCGGCCTCGGACAGAATTCCTATAATTCGCCC. The chain is built from TRBV13-2 and TRBJ1-6, with D perhaps TRBD1 (6 bases). The CDR3 end falls 3 residues outside the read, so it is completed with the germline J gene. TRBJ1-6 is recorded as an ORF, its role being uncertain. Between the trimmed V and J ends, which lost 5 bases and 0 bases, there was a span of 12 bases. The V gene's germline CDR1 is NNHNN and CDR2 SYGAGS (reference sequence). This CDR3 has 16 amino acids.

This clone was observed a few times. Mouse germline and gene names are used. Read coverage stops 4 residues before the CDR3 terminus; the germline J gene supplies the remainder. This rearrangement joins TRBV5 to TRBJ2-7; 9 bases line up with TRBD1. The CDR3 covers 13 residues. Germline-derived CDR1 and CDR2 are LGHNA and YNLKQL (reference sequence). Incomplete CDR3 DNA: TGTGCCAGCCAGGCCGGACAGGGGTAT. The encoded protein is CASQAGQGY. The complete CDR3 protein is CASQAGQGYEQYF.

Details on this clone: All gene names here are mouse names. The read terminates 4 residues ahead of where the CDR3 ends, so the germline J gene completes it. This chain uses TRBV29 with TRBJ2-7, with 8 bases that match TRBD2. This CDR3 has 13 amino acids. Per the germline V gene, CDR1 is MSHET and CDR2 is SYDVDS. CDR3 DNA, as far as it was read: TGTGCTAGCAGTTTCGGACTGGGCAAT. It specifies CASSFGLGN. The whole CDR3 reads CASSFGLGNEQYF.

As for this clone: The genes and germline here are from mouse. The CDR3 goes on 4 residues after the read ends, and that part is filled in from the germline J gene. The chain carries TRBV13-3 and TRBJ2-5; 9 bases match TRBD2. The CDR3 contains 14 residues. The V gene's germline CDR1 is NNHDY and CDR2 SYVADS. CDR3 bases read: TGTGCCAGCAGTGATTGGGGGGGCGATGAC. Its translation is CASSDWGGDD. The full CDR3 sequence reads CASSDWGGDDTQYF.

The table lists this clone with a few counts. Germline and genes here are mouse. The read terminates 4 residues before the CDR3 end, so the remaining end is supplied by the germline J gene. The rearrangement joins TRBV13-3 to TRBJ2-2; the match to TRBD2 covers 11 bases. Germline loops: CDR1 NNHDY, CDR2 SYVADS. With 1 base clipped from V and 0 bases from J, the junction kept 5 bases outside the gene matches. CDR3 size: 18 residues. CDR3 bases read: TGTGCCAGCAGTGATCGGGACTGGGGGAGTTCAAACACCGGG. It specifies CASSDRDWGSSNTG. The whole CDR3 sequence is CASSDRDWGSSNTGQLYF.